Listed below are T cell receptor beta chains from one sample, sequenced in a study of Ad26.COV2.S vaccination and SARS-CoV-2 variants. This table comes from immunoSEQ multiplex PCR, and its TCRdb copy is limited to in-frame clones, with some not included. The table has around 320,000 clones, just under 85% seen once. The input for sequencing was peripheral blood, taken in a trial of Ad26.COV2.S vaccine versus placebo. The receptors come from a person between 18 and 59 years old who received the Ad26.COV2.S COVID-19 vaccine or a placebo. Both conserved end residues are part of each CDR3. Where a row states a size, it is once, few, many or the class of an expanded clone; other rows omit it.

clone size | J gene | V gene | CDR3 protein
. | TRBJ1-1 | TRBV5-5 | CASSVTGADEAFF
. | TRBJ1-2 | TRBV19 | CASSIDRASVGYTF
. | TRBJ2-5 | TRBV11-2 | CASGDYGEKETQYF
. | TRBJ2-1 | TRBV27 | CASRRLASSYNEQFF
. | TRBJ2-7 | TRBV10-3 | CAISELTSSGREQYF
once | TRBJ1-1 | TRBV7-9 | CASSRRGQGDTEAFF
. | TRBJ2-5 | TRBV6-5 | CASGPRGETQYF
. | TRBJ2-2 | TRBV11-2 | CASSPRGGTGGTGELFF
. | TRBJ2-5 | TRBV10-3 | CAISDSTGTSGREETQYF
. | TRBJ1-1 | TRBV11-2 | CASSPIMNTEAFF
. | TRBJ1-3 | TRBV6-1 | CASSEMGIAGNTIYF
. | TRBJ1-1 | TRBV30 | CALVGAGNTEAFF
few | TRBJ1-1 | TRBV2 | CASSEVAGENTEAFF
. | TRBJ1-3 | TRBV7-9 | CASRNQGARNTIYF
. | TRBJ2-7 | TRBV5-1 | CASAGFSYEQYF
. | TRBJ2-2 | TRBV19 | CASSMRTGFTGELFF
. | TRBJ2-7 | TRBV11-2 | CASSVWGAGLTYEQYF
. | TRBJ2-3 | TRBV27 | CASSSSRGTDTQYF
once | TRBJ2-4 | TRBV12-3/TRBV12-4 | CASSLGGRDQYF
. | TRBJ2-5 | TRBV10-2 | CASSGPGGQETQYF
. | TRBJ1-3 | TRBV29-1 | CSAQQSYGNTIYF
. | TRBJ1-1 | TRBV6-2/TRBV6-3 | CASSYSTLGGSEAFF
. | TRBJ2-5 | TRBV7-9 | CASSVRAGTKGETQYF
. | TRBJ2-5 | TRBV5-4 | CASSLGRSQETQYF
. | TRBJ1-1 | TRBV11-2 | CASSLSQWEMNTEAFF
once | TRBJ2-5 | TRBV5-1 | CASSSQETQYF
. | TRBJ2-2 | TRBV5-1 | CASSASGGGVTANTGELFF
. | . | TRBV27 | CASSQTGASNQPQYF
. | TRBJ2-7 | TRBV6-1 | CASSEGGQNYEQYF
. | TRBJ2-3 | TRBV27 | CASSLSLGGNWLAGTTSTDTQYF
once | TRBJ2-3 | TRBV5-1 | CASSPTGYTDTQYF
once | TRBJ2-7 | TRBV29-1 | CSVDTGLNYEQYF
. | TRBJ2-3 | TRBV6-5 | CASSYSGTGVSDTQYF
. | TRBJ2-7 | TRBV28 | CASSLFSGDRDYEQYF
. | TRBJ2-1 | TRBV6-8 | CASSLRQAYNEQFF
. | TRBJ1-1 | TRBV6-5 | CASSSHIQGRAFF
. | TRBJ1-1 | TRBV12-3/TRBV12-4 | CASSFRQTEAFF
. | TRBJ2-1 | TRBV7-3 | CASSLGDLTNEQFF
. | TRBJ1-1 | TRBV5-5 | CASSLTGGTEAFF
. | TRBJ2-7 | TRBV2 | CASSEPGQLNYEQYF
. | TRBJ1-1 | TRBV7-6 | CASSLNTNTEAFF
. | TRBJ2-3 | TRBV5-1 | CASSYSTGQTDTQYF
. | TRBJ1-2 | TRBV24-1 | CATSDSDRGQRYGYTF
. | TRBJ1-1 | TRBV27 | CASSQGSNTEAFF
. | TRBJ1-4 | TRBV28 | CASSLPGVGEKLFF
once | TRBJ2-7 | TRBV5-1 | CASRPGTGVLGEQYF
. | TRBJ1-6 | TRBV7-6 | CASSLTAGRWTNSPLHF
. | TRBJ1-4 | TRBV7-2 | CASSSTRVGEKLFF
. | TRBJ2-1 | TRBV5-1 | CASGLAVPALNNEQFF
. | TRBJ1-5 | TRBV6-1 | CASSEAITENQPQHF
. | TRBJ1-1 | TRBV9 | CASSVALVPRVGNTEAFF
. | TRBJ2-2 | TRBV15 | CATSTKGQGVSGELFF
. | TRBJ2-6 | TRBV19 | CASKESGANVLTF